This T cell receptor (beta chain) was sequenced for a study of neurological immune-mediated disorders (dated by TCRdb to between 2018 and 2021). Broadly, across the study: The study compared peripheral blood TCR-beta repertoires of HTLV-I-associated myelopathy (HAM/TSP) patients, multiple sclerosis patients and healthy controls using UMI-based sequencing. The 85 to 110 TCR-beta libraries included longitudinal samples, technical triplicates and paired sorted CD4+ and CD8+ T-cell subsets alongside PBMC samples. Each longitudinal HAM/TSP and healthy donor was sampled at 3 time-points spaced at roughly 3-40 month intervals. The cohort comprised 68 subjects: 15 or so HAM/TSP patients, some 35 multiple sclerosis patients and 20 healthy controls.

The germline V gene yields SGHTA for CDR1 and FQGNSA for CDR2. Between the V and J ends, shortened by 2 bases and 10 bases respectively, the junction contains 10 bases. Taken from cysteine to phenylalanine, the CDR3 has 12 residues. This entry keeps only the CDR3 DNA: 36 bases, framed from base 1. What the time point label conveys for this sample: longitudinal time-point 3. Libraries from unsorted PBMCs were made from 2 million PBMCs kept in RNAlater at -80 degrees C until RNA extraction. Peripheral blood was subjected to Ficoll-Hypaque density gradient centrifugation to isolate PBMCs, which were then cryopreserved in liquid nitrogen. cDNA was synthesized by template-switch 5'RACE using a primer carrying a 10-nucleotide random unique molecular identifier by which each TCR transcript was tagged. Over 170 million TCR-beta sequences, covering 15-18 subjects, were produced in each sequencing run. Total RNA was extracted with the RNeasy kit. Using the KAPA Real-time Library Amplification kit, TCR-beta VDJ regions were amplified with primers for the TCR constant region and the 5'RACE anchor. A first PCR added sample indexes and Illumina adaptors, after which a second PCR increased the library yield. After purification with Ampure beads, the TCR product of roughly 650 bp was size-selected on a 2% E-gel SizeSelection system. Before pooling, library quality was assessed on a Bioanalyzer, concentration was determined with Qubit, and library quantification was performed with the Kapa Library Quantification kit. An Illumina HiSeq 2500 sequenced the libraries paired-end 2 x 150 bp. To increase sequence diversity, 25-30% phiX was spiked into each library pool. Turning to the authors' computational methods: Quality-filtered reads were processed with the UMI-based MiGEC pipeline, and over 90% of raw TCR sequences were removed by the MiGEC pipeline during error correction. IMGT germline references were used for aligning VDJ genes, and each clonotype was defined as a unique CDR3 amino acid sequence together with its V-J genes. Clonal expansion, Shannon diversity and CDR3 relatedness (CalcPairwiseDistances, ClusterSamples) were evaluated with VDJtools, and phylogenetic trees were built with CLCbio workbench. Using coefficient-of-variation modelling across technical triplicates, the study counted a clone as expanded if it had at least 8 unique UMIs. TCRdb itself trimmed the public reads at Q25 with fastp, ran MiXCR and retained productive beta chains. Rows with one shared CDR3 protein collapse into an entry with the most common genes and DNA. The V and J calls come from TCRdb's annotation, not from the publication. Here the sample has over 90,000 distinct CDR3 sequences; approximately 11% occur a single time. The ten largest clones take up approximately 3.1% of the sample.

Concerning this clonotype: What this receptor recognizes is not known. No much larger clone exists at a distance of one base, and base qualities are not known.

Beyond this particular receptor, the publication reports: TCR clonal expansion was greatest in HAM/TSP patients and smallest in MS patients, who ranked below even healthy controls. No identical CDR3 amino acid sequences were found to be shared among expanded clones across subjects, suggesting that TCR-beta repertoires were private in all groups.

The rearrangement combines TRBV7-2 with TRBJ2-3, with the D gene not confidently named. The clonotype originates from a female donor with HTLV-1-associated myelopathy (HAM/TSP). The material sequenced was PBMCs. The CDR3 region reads CASSLFGLPQYF. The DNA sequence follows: TGTGCCAGCAGCTTATTCGGGCTTCCGCAGTATTTT.